This T cell receptor beta chain is from a study of T cell responses to AZD1222 COVID-19 vaccine. Per germline, CDR1 MNHEY and CDR2 SMNVEV (reference sequence). V shed 4 bases, J shed 0 bases, and the junction held 4 bases outside the gene matches. The CDR3 is made up of 16 amino acids. General study findings and limits: Recipients of AZD1222 seropositive at baseline numbered only 6 or 7. Increases in Spike-specific TCR breadth and depth were seen after two AZD1222 doses. CD4 TCRs associated with vaccination spanned spike, dominating at 160-218 and 743-854.

This clone is a singleton in its sample. The antigen is undetermined. This table comes from immunoSEQ multiplex PCR, and its TCRdb copy is limited to in-frame clones, with some not included. The data hold 73,000 or so clones, with more than 70% observed a single time. The sample was peripheral blood, taken on day 0 of AZD1222 vaccination. The chain is built from TRBV27 and TRBJ2-7; TRBD2 matches at 12 bases. The TCR comes from an adult in good health. The CDR3 is CASSSGLAGSSYEQYF. CDR3 in DNA: TGTGCCAGCAGTTCCGGACTAGCGGGGAGCTCCTACGAGCAGTACTTC.